Below, 22 T cell receptor beta chains from the same sample are listed, as sequenced in a study of regulatory T cells in long-lasting Graves disease. HTBI primers from iRepertoire and Arm-PCR of CDR3 regions yielded the TCR beta libraries. TCRdb processed the multiplex PCR reads anew with MiXCR; each CDR3 protein has one entry. The sample contains over 300,000 distinct CDR3 sequences, roughly 16% of which appear only once. Time point in this sample: newly diagnosed GD, antithyroid drugs for less than 3 months. The authors made the TCR library using RNA they extracted from PBMCs. The sample consisted of peripheral blood mononuclear cells (PBMCs), taken at new diagnosis, from a patient treated with antithyroid drugs. These receptors were collected from a female donor with Graves disease.

This clonotype was recorded at least ten times. The chain joins TRBV6-1 to TRBJ1-2; 7 positions agree with TRBD1. Germline V lookup: CDR1 MNHNS, CDR2 SASEGT. Unmatched junction bases numbered 11, after V lost 2 bases and J lost 5 bases. This CDR3 comprises 16 residues. This CDR3 reads CASSERGRSEGYGYTF. DNA of the CDR3: TGTGCCAGCAGTGAAAGGGGGCGGTCGGAGGGGTATGGCTACACCTTC.

Many counts were recorded for this clonotype. The chain carries TRBV12-3 or TRBV12-4 and TRBJ2-7; TRBD2 matches 8 bases. This CDR3 has 14 amino acids. V was clipped by 7 bases and J by 0 bases; unmatched bases: 5. This chain's CDR3 is CASKRRGASYEQYF. The CDR3 coding sequence is TGTGCCAGCAAGAGGCGGGGGGCCTCCTACGAGCAGTACTTC.

Of note for this clonotype: This may come from a read error, since a much larger clone is one base off. This rearrangement joins TRBV4-1 to TRBJ2-5; D remains ambiguous. Trimming left V 3 bases short and J 3 bases short, with 11 bases between. This CDR3 contains 14 residues. The V gene's germline CDR1 is MGHRA and CDR2 YSYEKL. The CDR3 sequence: CASSQPPVKETQYF. The CDR3 nucleotides read TGCGCCAGCAGCCAGCCGCCAGTGAAAGAGACCCAGTACTTC.

The sample holds many counts of this clonotype. The gene calls are TRBV19 and TRBJ2-7, with D hard to call. Germline CDR1 is LNHDA and CDR2 is SQIVND (reference sequence). The CDR3 sequence is 13 residues long. With 1 base removed from V and 3 bases from J, the gap between germline ends came to 7 bases. The CDR3 nucleotides read TGTGCCAGTAGTATAGGGTCCTACTACGAGCAGTACTTC. It yields the protein CASSIGSYYEQYF.

This clonotype has just a few counts. The chain links TRBV10-3 to TRBJ1-1, with TRBD1 identical over 7 bases. Germline CDR1 is ENHRY and CDR2 is SYGVKD. V shed 5 bases and J 1 base; nucleotides not matched to a gene: 16. The CDR3 contains 18 residues. The CDR3 sequence is CAISSLSQGVEWNTEAFF. CDR3 DNA: TGTGCCATCAGTTCTCTATCCCAGGGGGTCGAATGGAACACTGAAGCTTTCTTT.

This clonotype came up many times. The chain combines TRBV5-5 with TRBJ1-1, with 8 bases fitting TRBD1. The CDR3 has 12 residues. Germline CDR1 and CDR2: SGHKS and YYEKEE (reference sequence). J gave up 3 bases and V 5 bases, and 0 bases lay outside the gene matches. The CDR3: CASRQGDTEAFF. In nucleotides, the CDR3 is TGTGCCAGCAGACAGGGGGACACTGAAGCTTTCTTT. Based on the CDR3 plus reference TRBV5-5 and TRBJ1-1, the full variable domain is DAGVTQSPTHLIKTRGQQVTLRCSPISGHKSVSWYQQVLGQGPQFIFQYYEKEERGRGNFPDRFSARQFPNYSSELNVNALLLGDSALYLCASRQGDTEAFFGQGTRLTVV.

This rearrangement joins TRBV20-1 to TRBJ2-1, with a tentative D call TRBD1 (5 bases). Trimming removed 6 bases at V and 0 bases at J, with 12 bases between. The V gene's germline CDR1 is DFQATT and CDR2 SNEGSKA (reference sequence). The CDR3 has 14 amino acids. CDR3 in DNA: TGCAGTGCCAACAGGCTCCTCTCCTACAATGAGCAGTTCTTC. This sequence encodes CSANRLLSYNEQFF.

This clonotype appeared many times. The chain has TRBV11-2 and TRBJ1-2; D perhaps matches TRBD1 (5 bases). The germline V and J ends were trimmed by 1 base and 8 bases, with 14 bases remaining between them. The CDR3 is made up of 14 amino acids. Germline V CDR1 and CDR2: SGHAT, FQNNGV. The CDR3 nucleotides are TGTGCCAGCAGCTTAGGACAGACCGCGGGGGGCTACACCTTC. It yields the protein CASSLGQTAGGYTF.

V gene TRBV7-2 combines with J gene TRBJ2-3, with D hard to call. The CDR3 totals 16 residues. Trimming cost V 4 bases and J 5 bases, with 19 bases left between them. The V gene's germline CDR1 is SGHTA and CDR2 FQGNSA. CDR3 bases: TGTGCCAGCAGCTATAGGCGGCCCGAGTATGGAGATACGCAGTATTTT. Protein sequence: CASSYRRPEYGDTQYF.

In this sample, this clonotype turned up many times. The chain is built from TRBV7-9 and TRBJ2-3; 7 bases are a match to TRBD2. V lost 4 bases, J lost 1 base, and 11 bases stayed unmatched. The CDR3 sequence is 17 residues long. Germline assignment: CDR1 SEHNR and CDR2 FQNEAQ (reference sequence). In DNA, the CDR3 is TGTGCCAGCAGCTCGACCCATCAGCGGGGCGGCACAGATACGCAGTATTTT. Translated: CASSSTHQRGGTDTQYF.

On this clonotype itself: It may be a read error: a sequence one base away is much more abundant. The V call is TRBV11-1, the J call TRBJ2-7; D is possibly TRBD2 (6 bases). V was clipped by 10 bases and J by 2 bases, with 24 bases between them. CDR1 and CDR2 from the germline V gene are SGHAT and FQDESV (reference sequence). There are 16 residues in the CDR3. CDR3 residues: CATTEAGTCETYEQYF. The CDR3 DNA reads TGTGCCACCACAGAGGCCGGGACTTGCGAGACCTACGAGCAGTACTTC.

This clonotype came up many times. Germline and junction disagree at one end, which may indicate a read error. The V call is TRBV12-3 or TRBV12-4, the J call TRBJ2-5, with D unclear. This CDR3 comprises 16 residues. CDR3 nucleotide sequence: TGTGCCAGCTCAACGCTCTCGCAGAAGTTCCAAAAGACCCAGTACTTC. Translated, it gives CASSTLSQKFQKTQYF.

The rearrangement joins TRBV7-2 to TRBJ2-1; 8 bases map to TRBD2. Germline loops: CDR1 SGHTA, CDR2 FQGNSA. The V segment lost 5 bases and the J segment 1 base; nucleotides outside the gene matches: 7. This CDR3 contains 16 residues. CDR3 sequence: CASSTRAGDSYNEQFF. The CDR3 nucleotides are TGTGCCAGCAGCACTCGAGCGGGGGATTCCTACAATGAGCAGTTCTTC.

A few counts support this clonotype. A clone one base away is much larger, so this may be a read error. J is TRBJ2-1 and V is TRBV11-2, with D hard to call. CDR1 is SGHAT, CDR2 FQNNGV, per germline. The ends were cut back, 4 bases at V and 9 bases at J, with 25 bases in the middle. The CDR3 extends over 17 amino acids. The CDR3 DNA follows: TGTGCCAGCAGCTCAACCACCCGGTACTCAAAAAACAGTGAGCAGTTCTTC. Translated: CASSSTTRYSKNSEQFF. Combining the CDR3 with reference TRBV11-2 and TRBJ2-1 gives the whole variable domain EAGVAQSPRYKIIEKRQSVAFWCNPISGHATLYWYQQILGQGPKLLIQFQNNGVVDDSQLPKDRFSAERLKGVDSTLKIQPAKLEDSAVYLCASSSTTRYSKNSEQFFGPGTRLTVL.

Many counts were recorded for this clonotype. This chain connects TRBV11-2 to TRBJ1-1, with TRBD1 matching 10 bases. Trimming cost V 3 bases and J 4 bases; bases outside gene matches: 17. Germline CDR1 and CDR2: SGHAT and FQNNGV. The CDR3 sequence is 19 residues long. Here the CDR3 reads CASSFYSPYGTGVGTEAFF. CDR3 coding DNA: TGTGCCAGCAGCTTCTATTCCCCGTACGGGACAGGGGTTGGCACTGAAGCTTTCTTT.

This clonotype was detected once. The chain is built from TRBV24-1 and TRBJ2-2, with 8 bases that match TRBD1. CDR3 length equals 15 residues. Looked up from germline, CDR1 is KGHDR and CDR2 is SFDVKD. The J segment lost 6 bases and the V segment lost 4 bases, leaving 6 bases of the junction unmatched. The CDR3: CATSEEDRVSGELFF. CDR3 DNA sequence: TGTGCCACCAGTGAGGAGGACAGGGTATCCGGGGAGCTGTTTTTT.

This clonotype has a count of ten or more. The rearrangement uses TRBV7-3 and TRBJ1-2, with D possibly TRBD1 on 5 matching bases. V was trimmed by 4 bases and J by 7 bases, leaving 13 bases between them. Germline-derived CDR1 and CDR2 are SGHTA and FQGTGA. The CDR3 consists of 13 residues. In nucleotides, the CDR3 is TGTGCCAGCAGCTCGGGGCCTTACTCTGGCTACACCTTC. Its protein is CASSSGPYSGYTF. Using reference TRBV7-3 and TRBJ1-2 for the parts outside the CDR3, the full variable domain is GAGVSQTPSNKVTEKGKYVELRCDPISGHTALYWYRQSLGQGPEFLIYFQGTGAADDSGLPNDRFFAVRPEGSVSTLKIQRTERGDSAVYLCASSSGPYSGYTFGSGTRLTVV.

This clonotype was counted ten times or more. This chain links TRBV24-1 with TRBJ1-5; 7 bases fit TRBD1. The CDR3 contains 16 residues. Germline CDR1 reads KGHDR; CDR2 reads SFDVKD. With 8 bases clipped from V and 4 bases from J, the junction kept 13 bases outside the gene matches. The CDR3 sequence: CATIPLRTGSNQPQHF. CDR3 in DNA: TGTGCCACCATTCCCCTTCGGACAGGATCGAATCAGCCCCAGCATTTT.

This clonotype was detected ten times or more. Germline is not matched at one junction end, which may reflect a read error. The J gene is TRBJ1-1, the V gene TRBV7-9; tentatively, D is TRBD1 (6 bases). CDR1 is SEHNR, CDR2 FQNEAQ, per germline (reference sequence). The CDR3 extends over 14 amino acids. The CDR3 loop is CASSLVSGDTEAFF. The CDR3 DNA reads as TGCGCCAGCAGCTTGGTATCTGGGGACACCGAAGCTTTCTTT.

The gene calls are TRBV5-1 and TRBJ2-4; 9 nucleotides align to TRBD2. V lost 2 bases and J lost 8; bases outside the gene matches: 17. The germline V gene has CDR1 SGHRS and CDR2 YFSETQ. The CDR3 loop spans 18 amino acids. The CDR3 nucleotides read TGCGCCAGCAGCTTCCCTAGCGGGATCGGTCCCGGCCAGTACATTCAGTACTTC. It translates to CASSFPSGIGPGQYIQYF.

This clonotype was observed a handful of times. Written as DNA, the CDR3 is TGTGCCAGCAGCTCGGGGCAGGGAAACACAGATACGCAGTATTTT. Its protein is CASSSGQGNTDTQYF. The chain uses TRBV5-4 and TRBJ2-3; tentatively, D is TRBD1 or TRBD2 (5 bases each). Germline loops: CDR1 SGHNT, CDR2 YYREEE (reference sequence). The CDR3 is 15 residues long. Trimming left V 3 bases short and J 2 bases short, with 13 bases between.

V usage is TRBV30 and J usage is TRBJ1-5; D may be TRBD1 (5 bases). CDR1 is GTSNPN and CDR2 is SVGIG in the germline V gene (reference sequence). Between the trimmed V and J ends, which lost 2 bases and 4 bases, there was a span of 6 bases. CDR3 length: 12 residues. The CDR3 sequence: CAWSSGNQPQHF. The DNA for the CDR3 is TGTGCCTGGAGTTCAGGGAATCAGCCCCAGCATTTT.